The 23 T cell receptor beta chains listed next were all sequenced from one sample in a study of T cells in Graves' hyperthyroidism and ophthalmopathy. The investigators amplified TCR beta CDR3 regions from RNA transcripts. The TCR CDR3 was amplified in a first-round RT-PCR using the HTBI primer set. TCRdb recomputed calls from the multiplex PCR reads with MiXCR, one row per CDR3 protein. The sample shows approximately 640,000 distinct CDR3 sequences, roughly a sixth of them seen only once. Sequencing was performed on blood. The receptors stem from a man aged 50-59 years with Graves' hyperthyroidism.

This clonotype was recorded many times. The V and J genes are TRBV28 and TRBJ2-1; the D gene is possibly TRBD2 (7 bases). Germline assignment: CDR1 MDHEN and CDR2 SYDVKM. The V end lost 7 bases, the J end lost 4 bases, and 17 bases lay between the germline ends. The CDR3 has 15 amino acids. CDR3 coding DNA: TGTGCCAGCACCCCAGGGGCGGGAGTATACAATGAGCAGTTCTTC. Its protein is CASTPGAGVYNEQFF.

To note about this clonotype: A much larger clone lies one base from this, so it may be a read error. The genes are TRBV28 and TRBJ2-3; 10 bases match TRBD2. Per germline, CDR1 MDHEN and CDR2 SYDVKM. The CDR3 length is 15 residues. The CDR3 spells CASSSSGRLTDAQYF. The CDR3 DNA reads as TGTGCCAGCAGTTCTAGCGGGAGACTCACAGATGCGCAGTATTTT.

The V gene is TRBV5-1, the J gene TRBJ1-6, with 12 bases matching TRBD1. The CDR3 length is 15 residues. Germline assignment: CDR1 SGHRS and CDR2 YFSETQ. With 4 bases clipped from V and 10 bases from J, the junction kept 6 bases outside the gene matches. The DNA for the CDR3 is TGCGCCAGCAGCCCGGGACAGGGGGCGCAGTCACCCCTCCACTTT. Translating gives CASSPGQGAQSPLHF.

In this sample, this clonotype turned up a few times. The V gene is TRBV15, the J gene TRBJ1-1, with TRBD1 as a possible D gene (5 bases). The length of the CDR3 is 15 residues. Germline CDR1 reads LNHNV; CDR2 reads YYDKDF (reference sequence). Trimming cost V 2 bases and J 4 bases, with 14 bases left between them. The CDR3 sequence: CATSRQGFRGTEAFF. CDR3 DNA sequence: TGTGCCACCAGCAGACAGGGTTTTCGGGGCACTGAAGCTTTCTTT.

This clonotype was counted many times. The rearrangement uses TRBV19 and TRBJ2-2, with a tentative D call TRBD2 (5 bases). The CDR3 is 13 amino acids. V was trimmed by 3 bases and J by 5 bases, leaving 7 bases between them. Looked up from germline, CDR1 is LNHDA and CDR2 is SQIVND (reference sequence). CDR3 nucleotides: TGTGCCAGTAGTATCGGCGGGACCGGGGAGCTGTTTTTT. It is translated as CASSIGGTGELFF.

At least ten counts were recorded for this clonotype. V is TRBV11-2 and J is TRBJ2-3; 8 bases fit TRBD2. Germline loops: CDR1 SGHAT, CDR2 FQNNGV. The CDR3 totals 15 residues. V shed 2 bases and J 1 base; nucleotides not matched to a gene: 2. The CDR3 DNA sequence: TGTGCCAGCAGCTTAATCGGGAGGGGCACAGATACGCAGTATTTT. Translating it yields CASSLIGRGTDTQYF. The complete variable domain, with remaining parts taken from reference TRBV11-2 and TRBJ2-3, reads EAGVAQSPRYKIIEKRQSVAFWCNPISGHATLYWYQQILGQGPKLLIQFQNNGVVDDSQLPKDRFSAERLKGVDSTLKIQPAKLEDSAVYLCASSLIGRGTDTQYFGPGTRLTVL.

This clonotype was seen many times. This sequence joins TRBV6-1 and TRBJ2-3; maybe TRBD2 (6 bases). CDR3 length: 16 residues. V shed 0 bases and J shed 0 bases, with 10 bases lying between them. Germline V gives CDR1 MNHNS, CDR2 SASEGT. The CDR3 sequence is CASSEAGGESTDTQYF. DNA for the CDR3: TGTGCCAGCAGTGAAGCAGGCGGGGAGAGCACAGATACGCAGTATTTT.

This clonotype turned up a few times. Germline and junction disagree at one end, which may indicate a read error. CDR3 region: CASSSTGGYEQCF. As DNA, the CDR3 is TGTGCCAGCAGCTCGACAGGGGGTTACGAGCAGTGCTTC. The V and J genes are TRBV27 and TRBJ2-7; 9 bases fit TRBD1. The CDR3 has 13 amino acids. Germline V gene data show CDR1 as MNHEY and CDR2 as SMNVEV (reference sequence).

This clonotype appeared once. The genes are TRBV5-1 and TRBJ2-7, with TRBD1 as a possible D gene (6 bases). The CDR3 totals 15 residues. CDR1 is SGHRS, CDR2 YFSETQ, per germline. Trimming left V 2 bases short and J 3 bases short, with 15 bases between. The CDR3 coding sequence is TGCGCCAGCAGCTTACGGACAGCCAAGTACTACGAGCAGTACTTC. Protein product: CASSLRTAKYYEQYF.

This clonotype appeared many times. V gene TRBV6-1 combines with J gene TRBJ1-2; the D gene is possibly TRBD1 (6 bases). Trimming shortened V by 8 bases and J by 0 bases, and 16 bases separated the two germline ends. Germline V CDR1 and CDR2: MNHNS, SASEGT. The CDR3 loop spans 15 amino acids. In nucleotides, the CDR3 is TGTGCCAGCGAGCAAGAACAGGGAACTAACTATGGCTACACCTTC. Its protein product is CASEQEQGTNYGYTF.

This clonotype has a count of ten or more. The chain links TRBV28 to TRBJ2-7; 8 bases agree with TRBD2. The CDR3 runs 15 residues. Germline CDR1 reads MDHEN; CDR2 reads SYDVKM. V trimming: 2 bases; J trimming: 0 bases; junction bases outside the gene matches: 3. CDR3 sequence reads: CASSLPSGFSYEQYF. The CDR3 DNA reads TGTGCCAGCAGTTTACCTAGCGGGTTCTCCTACGAGCAGTACTTC.

This clonotype showed up many times. The chain links TRBV5-4 to TRBJ2-7; D might be TRBD1 (5 bases). Germline CDR1 and CDR2: SGHNT and YYREEE (reference sequence). CDR3 length equals 15 residues. The ends were cut back, 1 base at V and 1 base at J, with 12 bases in the middle. In DNA, the CDR3 is TGTGCCAGCAGCTTGCCAGGGTCGGCTTCCTACGAGCAGTACTTC. As protein: CASSLPGSASYEQYF.

The rearrangement links TRBV19 to TRBJ1-2, with 8 bases lining up with TRBD1. The CDR3 runs to 15 residues. The trim removed 3 bases at V and 3 bases at J, leaving 6 bases unmatched. The V gene's germline CDR1 is LNHDA and CDR2 SQIVND (reference sequence). The CDR3 loop is CASSIPGTGDYGYTF. CDR3 bases: TGTGCCAGTAGTATTCCGGGGACAGGTGACTATGGCTACACCTTC.

This clonotype was observed many times. V usage is TRBV28 and J usage is TRBJ2-7, with TRBD1 matching over 7 bases. CDR3 size: 13 residues. Trimming removed 8 bases from V and 2 bases from J; junction bases left unmatched: 6. Per the germline V gene, CDR1 is MDHEN and CDR2 is SYDVKM. CDR3 in DNA: TGTGCCAGCTCCCAGACAGGGACCTACGAGCAGTACTTC. It specifies CASSQTGTYEQYF.

This clonotype was picked up many times. This rearrangement joins TRBV7-2 to TRBJ1-1, with D perhaps matching TRBD1 (5 bases). V lost 0 bases to trimming and J lost 3 bases, with 14 bases between them. The CDR3 contains 16 residues. Germline CDR1 is SGHTA and CDR2 is FQGNSA. DNA for the CDR3: TGTGCCAGCAGCTTAGCGGGGGGAAGGGCTTACACTGAAGCTTTCTTT. Its protein product is CASSLAGGRAYTEAFF.

Many counts were recorded for this clonotype. The chain couples TRBV27 to TRBJ2-1; tentatively, D is TRBD1 or TRBD2 (6 bases each). CDR3 size: 18 residues. Trimming left V 1 base short and J 8 bases short, with 24 bases between. Germline CDR1 MNHEY, CDR2 SMNVEV (reference sequence). Here the CDR3 reads CASSLFGRMGGPGDEQFF. The CDR3 bases are TGTGCCAGCAGTTTATTCGGACGGATGGGGGGCCCTGGGGATGAGCAGTTCTTC.

This clonotype has more than one count but fewer than ten. A read error is possible here, since a much larger clone lies one base away. The rearrangement uses TRBV12-3 or TRBV12-4 and TRBJ2-3, with D unclear. The CDR3 has 14 amino acids. The CDR3 loop reads CAGSFASITDTQYF. CDR3 nucleotide sequence: TGTGCCGGCAGTTTCGCGTCGATCACAGATACGCAGTATTTT.

This clonotype was counted at least ten times. This rearrangement joins TRBV28 to TRBJ2-1, with 13 bases lining up with TRBD2. Per the germline V gene, CDR1 is MDHEN and CDR2 is SYDVKM. Losses at the gene ends were 5 bases for V and 7 bases for J; bases not matched to a gene: 8. This CDR3 region has 16 residues. CDR3 amino acids: CASSPEGTSGMNEQFF. CDR3 nucleotide sequence: TGTGCCAGCAGTCCCGAGGGGACTAGCGGGATGAATGAGCAGTTCTTC. Drawing the rest from reference TRBV28 and TRBJ2-1, the complete variable domain is DVKVTQSSRYLVKRTGEKVFLECVQDMDHENMFWYRQDPGLGLRLIYFSYDVKMKEKGDIPEGYSVSREKKERFSLILESASTNQTSMYLCASSPEGTSGMNEQFFGPGTRLTVL.

This clonotype was seen a handful of times. The gene calls are TRBV7-9 and TRBJ2-5, with 7 bases fitting TRBD1. This CDR3 is 15 amino acids long. With 5 bases clipped from V and 5 bases from J, the junction kept 11 bases outside the gene matches. Per germline, CDR1 SEHNR and CDR2 FQNEAQ (reference sequence). The chain's CDR3 is CASSPTTGIEETQYF. CDR3 DNA: TGTGCCAGCAGCCCAACGACAGGGATCGAGGAGACCCAGTACTTC. Full variable domain (missing parts from reference TRBV7-9 and TRBJ2-5): DTGVSQNPRHKITKRGQNVTFRCDPISEHNRLYWYRQTLGQGPEFLTYFQNEAQLEKSRLLSDRFSAERPKGSFSTLEIQRTEQGDSAMYLCASSPTTGIEETQYFGPGTRLLVL.

With regard to this clonotype: One junction end disagrees with the germline gene, perhaps due to a read error. V is TRBV5-5 and J is TRBJ2-5, with D tentatively TRBD1 or TRBD2 (5 bases each). CDR3 length: 16 amino acids. Germline CDR1 reads SGHKS; CDR2 reads YYEKEE (reference sequence). CDR3 region: CASSLDLGRGKETHYF. Written as DNA, the CDR3 is TGTGCCAGCAGCTTGGATTTGGGGCGAGGGAAAGAGACCCATTACTTC.

This clonotype appeared many times. This chain links TRBV28 with TRBJ2-7; possible D gene TRBD1, 6 bases. Germline lookup yields CDR1 MDHEN and CDR2 SYDVKM. V was trimmed by 7 bases and J by 6 bases, leaving 10 bases between them. CDR3 length: 11 amino acids. CDR3 coding DNA: TGTGCCAGCACCAACAGGGTCGAGCAGTACTTC. Protein: CASTNRVEQYF.

This sequence joins TRBV19 and TRBJ2-7; D unclear. This CDR3 spans 14 amino acids. Germline assignment: CDR1 LNHDA and CDR2 SQIVND (reference sequence). The V and J ends lost 4 bases and 3 bases respectively, with 13 bases between them. CDR3 coding DNA: TGTGCCAGTAGTAGGGCTTGGAAAGACTACGAGCAGTACTTC. Translated: CASSRAWKDYEQYF.

This clonotype was detected many times. The CDR3 DNA follows: TGTGCCAGCAGTTCGGGGGACAGGGGCAAAGAGACCCAGTACTTC. It codes for CASSSGDRGKETQYF. The chain employs TRBV28 and TRBJ2-5; 10 bases match TRBD1. CDR1 and CDR2 from the germline V gene are MDHEN and SYDVKM. This CDR3 has 15 amino acids. With V trimmed by 4 bases and J by 3 bases, 5 bases remained unmatched.